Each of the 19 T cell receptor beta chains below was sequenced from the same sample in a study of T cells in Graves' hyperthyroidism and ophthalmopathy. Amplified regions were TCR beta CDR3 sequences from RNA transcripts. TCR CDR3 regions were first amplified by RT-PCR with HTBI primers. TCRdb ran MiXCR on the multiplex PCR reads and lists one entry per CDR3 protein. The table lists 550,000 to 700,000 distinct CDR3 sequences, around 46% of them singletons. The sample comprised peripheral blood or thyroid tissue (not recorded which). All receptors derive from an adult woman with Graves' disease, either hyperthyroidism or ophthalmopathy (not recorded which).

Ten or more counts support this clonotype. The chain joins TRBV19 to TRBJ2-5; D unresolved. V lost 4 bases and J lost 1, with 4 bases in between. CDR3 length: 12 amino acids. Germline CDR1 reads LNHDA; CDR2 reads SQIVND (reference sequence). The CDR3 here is CASSNSQETQYF. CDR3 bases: TGTGCCAGTAGTAACAGCCAAGAGACCCAGTACTTC.

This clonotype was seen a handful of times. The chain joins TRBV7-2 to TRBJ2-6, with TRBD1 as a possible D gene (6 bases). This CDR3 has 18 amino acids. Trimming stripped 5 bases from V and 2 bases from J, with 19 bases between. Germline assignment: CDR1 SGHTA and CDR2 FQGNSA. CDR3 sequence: CASSHRQGSMAGANVLTF. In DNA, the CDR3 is TGTGCCAGCAGCCATAGGCAGGGGTCCATGGCTGGGGCCAACGTCCTGACTTTC.

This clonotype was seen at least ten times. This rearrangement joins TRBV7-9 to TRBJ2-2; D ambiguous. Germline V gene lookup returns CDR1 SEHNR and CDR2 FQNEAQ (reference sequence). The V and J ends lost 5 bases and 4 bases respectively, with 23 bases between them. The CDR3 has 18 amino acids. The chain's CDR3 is CASSPEPGTLFLTGELFF. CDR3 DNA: TGTGCCAGCAGCCCCGAACCGGGCACCTTATTCCTCACCGGGGAGCTGTTTTTT.

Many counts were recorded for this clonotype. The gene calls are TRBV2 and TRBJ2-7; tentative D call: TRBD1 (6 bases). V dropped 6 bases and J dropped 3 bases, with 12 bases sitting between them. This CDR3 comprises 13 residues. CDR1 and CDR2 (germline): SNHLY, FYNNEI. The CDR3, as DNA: TGTGCCAGCAGCGAGGACAGATTCTACGAGCAGTACTTC. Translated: CASSEDRFYEQYF.

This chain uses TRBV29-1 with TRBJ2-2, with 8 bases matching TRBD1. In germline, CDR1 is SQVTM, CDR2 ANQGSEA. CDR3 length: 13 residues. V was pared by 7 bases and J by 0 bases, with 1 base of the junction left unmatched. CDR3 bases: TGCAGCGAGGGACAGGCGAACACCGGGGAGCTGTTTTTT. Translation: CSEGQANTGELFF.

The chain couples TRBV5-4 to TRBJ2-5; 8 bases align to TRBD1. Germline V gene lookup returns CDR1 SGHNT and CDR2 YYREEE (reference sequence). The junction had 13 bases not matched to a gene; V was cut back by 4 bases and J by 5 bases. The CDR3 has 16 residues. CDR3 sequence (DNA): TGTGCCAGCAGCGTTGTCGGGGCAGGGGGCGGGGAGACCCAGTACTTC. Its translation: CASSVVGAGGGETQYF. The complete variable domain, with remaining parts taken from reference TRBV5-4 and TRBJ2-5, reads ETGVTQSPTHLIKTRGQQVTLRCSSQSGHNTVSWYQQALGQGPQFIFQYYREEENGRGNFPPRFSGLQFPNYSSELNVNALELDDSALYLCASSVVGAGGGETQYFGPGTRLLVL.

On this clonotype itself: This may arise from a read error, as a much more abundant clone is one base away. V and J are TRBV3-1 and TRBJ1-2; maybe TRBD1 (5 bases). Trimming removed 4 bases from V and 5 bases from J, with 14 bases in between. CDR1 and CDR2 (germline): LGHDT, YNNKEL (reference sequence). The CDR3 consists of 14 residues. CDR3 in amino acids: CASSLSAGRYGYTF. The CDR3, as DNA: TGTGCCAGCAGCCTTAGCGCAGGGAGGTATGGCTACACCTTC.

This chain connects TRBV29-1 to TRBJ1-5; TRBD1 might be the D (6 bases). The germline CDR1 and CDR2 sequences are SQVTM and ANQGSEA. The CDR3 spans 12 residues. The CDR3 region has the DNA TGCATCGGGGGGCGCGCTGATCAGCCCCAGCATTTT. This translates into CIGGRADQPQHF.

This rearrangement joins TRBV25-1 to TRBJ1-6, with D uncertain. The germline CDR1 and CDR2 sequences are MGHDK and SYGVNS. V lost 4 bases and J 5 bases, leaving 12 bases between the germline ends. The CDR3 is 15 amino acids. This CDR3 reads CASSATRVNNSPLHF. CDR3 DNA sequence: TGTGCCAGCAGTGCTACCCGAGTCAATAATTCACCCCTCCACTTT. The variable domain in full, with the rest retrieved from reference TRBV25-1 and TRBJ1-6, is EADIYQTPRYLVIGTGKKITLECSQTMGHDKMYWYQQDPGMELHLIHYSYGVNSTEKGDLSSESTVSRIRTEHFPLTLESARPSHTSQYLCASSATRVNNSPLHFGNGTRLTVT.

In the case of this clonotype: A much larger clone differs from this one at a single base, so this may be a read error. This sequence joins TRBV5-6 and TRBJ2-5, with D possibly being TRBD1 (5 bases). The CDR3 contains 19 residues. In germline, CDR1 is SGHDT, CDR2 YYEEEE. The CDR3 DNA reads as TGTGCCAACAGCTCGCTCCCCCTTATTTTCGGACACGCCGGGGAGACCCAGTACTTC. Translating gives CANSSLPLIFGHAGETQYF.

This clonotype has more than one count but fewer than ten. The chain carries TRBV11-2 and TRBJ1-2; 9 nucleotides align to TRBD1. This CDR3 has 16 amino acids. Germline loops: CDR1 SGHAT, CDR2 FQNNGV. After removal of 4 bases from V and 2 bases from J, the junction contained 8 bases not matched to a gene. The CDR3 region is CASSYRTGAVNYGYTF. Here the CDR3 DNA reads TGTGCCAGCAGCTACCGGACAGGGGCAGTAAACTATGGCTACACCTTC.

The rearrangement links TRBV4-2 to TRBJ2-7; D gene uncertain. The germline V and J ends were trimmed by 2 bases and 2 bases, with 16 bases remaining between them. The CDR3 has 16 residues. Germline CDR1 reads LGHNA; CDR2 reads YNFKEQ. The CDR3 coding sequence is TGTGCCAGCAGCCAAACAGAGTACAACCCGACCTACGAGCAGTACTTC. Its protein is CASSQTEYNPTYEQYF.

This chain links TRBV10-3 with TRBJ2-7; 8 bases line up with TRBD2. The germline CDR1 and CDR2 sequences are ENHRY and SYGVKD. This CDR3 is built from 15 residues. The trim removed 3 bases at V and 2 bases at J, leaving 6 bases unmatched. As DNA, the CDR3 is TGTGCCATCAGTGATCCGGGAGGGGCCGCCTACGAGCAGTACTTC. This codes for CAISDPGGAAYEQYF.

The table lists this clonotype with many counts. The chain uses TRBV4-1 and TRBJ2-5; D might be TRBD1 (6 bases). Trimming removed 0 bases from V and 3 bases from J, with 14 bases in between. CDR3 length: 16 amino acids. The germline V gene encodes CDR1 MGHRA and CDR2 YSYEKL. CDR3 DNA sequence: TGCGCCAGCAGCCAAGATGAGGTGGACAGAGAAGAGACCCAGTACTTC. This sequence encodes CASSQDEVDREETQYF.

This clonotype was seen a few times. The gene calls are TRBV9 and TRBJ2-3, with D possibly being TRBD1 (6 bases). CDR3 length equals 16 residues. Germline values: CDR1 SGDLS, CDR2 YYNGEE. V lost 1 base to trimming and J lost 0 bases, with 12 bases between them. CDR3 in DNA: TGTGCCAGCAGCGTACAGGGGATACAAAGCACAGATACGCAGTATTTT. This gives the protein CASSVQGIQSTDTQYF.

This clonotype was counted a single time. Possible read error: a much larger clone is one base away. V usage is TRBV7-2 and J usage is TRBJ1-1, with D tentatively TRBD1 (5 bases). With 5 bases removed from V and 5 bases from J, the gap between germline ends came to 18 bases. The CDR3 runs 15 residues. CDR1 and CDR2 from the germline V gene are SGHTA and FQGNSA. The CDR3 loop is CASSLTLPQGTEAFF. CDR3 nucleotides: TGTGCCAGCAGCCTAACATTACCGCAGGGAACTGAAGCTTTCTTT.

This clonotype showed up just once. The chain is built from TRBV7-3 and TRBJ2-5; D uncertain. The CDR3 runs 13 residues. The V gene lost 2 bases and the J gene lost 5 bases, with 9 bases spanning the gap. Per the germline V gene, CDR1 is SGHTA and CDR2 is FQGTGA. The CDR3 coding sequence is TGTGCCAGCAGCTTATTGGGTATGGAGACCCAGTACTTC. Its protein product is CASSLLGMETQYF.

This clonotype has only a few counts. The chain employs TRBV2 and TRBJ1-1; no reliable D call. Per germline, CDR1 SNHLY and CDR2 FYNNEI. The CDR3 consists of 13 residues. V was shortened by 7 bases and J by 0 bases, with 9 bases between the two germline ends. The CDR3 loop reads CASNADMNTEAFF. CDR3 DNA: TGTGCCAGCAACGCAGATATGAACACTGAAGCTTTCTTT. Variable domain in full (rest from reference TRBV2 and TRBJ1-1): EPEVTQTPSHQVTQMGQEVILRCVPISNHLYFYWYRQILGQKVEFLVSFYNNEISEKSEIFDDQFSVERPDGSNFTLKIRSTKLEDSAMYFCASNADMNTEAFFGQGTRLTVV.

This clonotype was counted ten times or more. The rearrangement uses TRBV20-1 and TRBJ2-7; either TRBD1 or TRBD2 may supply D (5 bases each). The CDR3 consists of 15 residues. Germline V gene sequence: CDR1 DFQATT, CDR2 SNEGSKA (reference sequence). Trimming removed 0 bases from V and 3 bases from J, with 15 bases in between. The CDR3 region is CSAREGVTFGYEQYF. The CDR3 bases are TGCAGTGCTAGAGAGGGGGTCACTTTCGGCTACGAGCAGTACTTC.